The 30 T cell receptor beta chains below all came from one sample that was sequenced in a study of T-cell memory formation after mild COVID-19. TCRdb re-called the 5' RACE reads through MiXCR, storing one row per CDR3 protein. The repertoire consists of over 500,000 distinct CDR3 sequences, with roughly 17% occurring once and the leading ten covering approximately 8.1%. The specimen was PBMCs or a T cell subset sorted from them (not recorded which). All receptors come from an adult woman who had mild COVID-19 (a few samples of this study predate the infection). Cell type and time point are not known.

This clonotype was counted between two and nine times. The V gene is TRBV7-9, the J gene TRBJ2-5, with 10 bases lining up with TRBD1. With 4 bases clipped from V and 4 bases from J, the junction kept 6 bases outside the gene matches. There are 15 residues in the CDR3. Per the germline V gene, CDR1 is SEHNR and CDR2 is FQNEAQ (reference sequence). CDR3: CASSSWDRGGETQYF. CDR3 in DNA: TGTGCCAGCAGCTCATGGGACAGGGGAGGAGAGACCCAGTACTTC. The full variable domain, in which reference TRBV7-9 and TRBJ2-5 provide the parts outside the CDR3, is DTGVSQNPRHKITKRGQNVTFRCDPISEHNRLYWYRQTLGQGPEFLTYFQNEAQLEKSRLLSDRFSAERPKGSFSTLEIQRTEQGDSAMYLCASSSWDRGGETQYFGPGTRLLVL.

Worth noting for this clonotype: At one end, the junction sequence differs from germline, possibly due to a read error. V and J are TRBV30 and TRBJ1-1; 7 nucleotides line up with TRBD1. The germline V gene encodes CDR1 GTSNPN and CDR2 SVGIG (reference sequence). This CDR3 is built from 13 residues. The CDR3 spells CAWSYRGDTEALF. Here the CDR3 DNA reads TGTGCCTGGAGTTACAGGGGAGACACTGAAGCTTTATTT. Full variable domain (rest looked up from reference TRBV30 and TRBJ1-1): SQTIHQWPATLVQPVGSPLSLECTVEGTSNPNLYWYRQAAGRGLQLLFYSVGIGQISSEVPQNLSASRPQDRQFILSSKKLLLSDSGFYLCAWSYRGDTEALFGQGTRLTVV.

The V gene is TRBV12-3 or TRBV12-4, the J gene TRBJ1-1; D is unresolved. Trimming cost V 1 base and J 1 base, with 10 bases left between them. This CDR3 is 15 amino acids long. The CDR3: CASSLVTLPNTEAFF. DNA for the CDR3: TGTGCCAGCAGTTTAGTTACGCTTCCGAACACTGAAGCTTTCTTT.

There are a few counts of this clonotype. The CDR3 loop reads CATTGDGYEQYF. The CDR3 bases are TGTGCCACTACCGGGGACGGTTACGAGCAGTACTTC. The gene calls are TRBV27 and TRBJ2-7; D could derive from TRBD1 or TRBD2 (5 bases each). From germline, CDR1 is MNHEY and CDR2 SMNVEV (reference sequence). This CDR3 region has 12 residues. V dropped 10 bases and J dropped 4 bases, with 14 bases sitting between them.

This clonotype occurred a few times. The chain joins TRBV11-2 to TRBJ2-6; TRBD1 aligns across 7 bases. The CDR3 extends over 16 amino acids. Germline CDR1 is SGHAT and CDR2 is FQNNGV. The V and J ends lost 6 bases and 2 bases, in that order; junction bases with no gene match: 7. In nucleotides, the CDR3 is TGTGCCAGCAGACTGTTGACAGGGACTGGGGCCAACGTCCTGACTTTC. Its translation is CASRLLTGTGANVLTF.

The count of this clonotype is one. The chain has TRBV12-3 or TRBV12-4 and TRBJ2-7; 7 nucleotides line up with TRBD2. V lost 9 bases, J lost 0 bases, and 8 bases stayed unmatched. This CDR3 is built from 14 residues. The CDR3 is CASGGGFTSYEQYF. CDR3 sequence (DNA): TGTGCCAGTGGCGGGGGATTCACCTCCTACGAGCAGTACTTC.

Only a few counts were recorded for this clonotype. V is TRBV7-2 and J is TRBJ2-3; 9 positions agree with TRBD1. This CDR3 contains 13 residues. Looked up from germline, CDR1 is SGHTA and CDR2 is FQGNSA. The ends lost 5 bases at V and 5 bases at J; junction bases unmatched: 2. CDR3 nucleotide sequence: TGTGCCAGCAGCGGGACAGGGATAGATACGCAGTATTTT. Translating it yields CASSGTGIDTQYF.

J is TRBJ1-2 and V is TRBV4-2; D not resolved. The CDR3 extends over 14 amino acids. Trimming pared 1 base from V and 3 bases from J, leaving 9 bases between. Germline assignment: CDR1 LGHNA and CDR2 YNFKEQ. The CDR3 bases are TGTGCCAGCAGCCAAGTTAACACCCACTATGGCTACACCTTC. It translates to CASSQVNTHYGYTF.

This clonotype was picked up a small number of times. The CDR3 coding sequence is TGTGCCAGCAGCTCTATGGGGAAAGAGCAGTTCTTC. Translating it yields CASSSMGKEQFF. The chain joins TRBV7-9 to TRBJ2-1; D ambiguous. V lost 4 bases, J lost 10 bases, and 11 bases lay in between. The germline CDR1 and CDR2 sequences are SEHNR and FQNEAQ (reference sequence). This CDR3 comprises 12 residues.

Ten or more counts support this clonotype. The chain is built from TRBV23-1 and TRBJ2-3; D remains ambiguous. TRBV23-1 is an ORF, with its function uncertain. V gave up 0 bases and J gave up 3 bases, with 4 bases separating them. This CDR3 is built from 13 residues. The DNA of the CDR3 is TGCGCCAGCAGTCAATCGATAACAGATACGCAGTATTTT. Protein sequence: CASSQSITDTQYF.

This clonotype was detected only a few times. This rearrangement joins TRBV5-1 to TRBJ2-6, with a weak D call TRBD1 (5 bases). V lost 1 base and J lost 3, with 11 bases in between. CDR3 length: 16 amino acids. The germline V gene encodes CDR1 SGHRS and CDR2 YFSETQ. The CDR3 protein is CASSLSGNFGANVLTF. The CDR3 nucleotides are TGCGCCAGCAGCTTGTCAGGGAACTTTGGGGCCAACGTCCTGACTTTC.

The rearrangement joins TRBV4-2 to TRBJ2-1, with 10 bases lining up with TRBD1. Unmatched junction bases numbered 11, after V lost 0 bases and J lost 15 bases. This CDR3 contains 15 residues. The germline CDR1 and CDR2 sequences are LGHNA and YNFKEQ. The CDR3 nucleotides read TGTGCCAGCAGCCAAGAGGGGACAGGGGTCCCACATCGGTTCTTC. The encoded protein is CASSQEGTGVPHRFF.

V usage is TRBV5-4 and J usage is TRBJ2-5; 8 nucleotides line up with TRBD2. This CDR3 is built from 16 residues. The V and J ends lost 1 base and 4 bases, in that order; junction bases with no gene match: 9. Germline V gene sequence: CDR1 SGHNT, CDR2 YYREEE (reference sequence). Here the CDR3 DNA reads TGTGCCAGCAGCTTGACTGACGGGGGGGCCGTAGAGACCCAGTACTTC. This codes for CASSLTDGGAVETQYF.

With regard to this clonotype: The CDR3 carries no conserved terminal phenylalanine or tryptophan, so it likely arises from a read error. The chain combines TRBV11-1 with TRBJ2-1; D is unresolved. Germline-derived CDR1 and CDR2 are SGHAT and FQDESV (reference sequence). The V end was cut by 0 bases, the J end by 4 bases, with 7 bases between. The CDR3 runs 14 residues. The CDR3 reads CASSLAAGYNEQFL. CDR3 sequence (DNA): TGTGCCAGCAGCTTAGCTGCAGGATACAATGAGCAGTTCTTA.

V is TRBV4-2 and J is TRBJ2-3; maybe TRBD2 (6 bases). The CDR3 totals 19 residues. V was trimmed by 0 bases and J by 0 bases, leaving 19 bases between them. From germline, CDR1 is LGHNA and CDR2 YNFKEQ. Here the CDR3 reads CASSQDPVAASPSTDTQYF. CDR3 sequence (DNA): TGTGCCAGCAGCCAAGATCCAGTAGCGGCATCACCTAGCACAGATACGCAGTATTTT.

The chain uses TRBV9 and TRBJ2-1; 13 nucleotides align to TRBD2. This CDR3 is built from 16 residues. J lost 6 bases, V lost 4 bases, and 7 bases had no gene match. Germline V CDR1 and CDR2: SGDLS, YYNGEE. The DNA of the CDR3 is TGTGCCAGCAGCCCACGGACTAGCGGGAGTTGCAATGAGCAGTTCTTC. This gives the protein CASSPRTSGSCNEQFF.

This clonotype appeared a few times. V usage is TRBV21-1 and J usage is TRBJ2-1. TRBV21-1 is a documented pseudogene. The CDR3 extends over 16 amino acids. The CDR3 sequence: CASSICLAGVPNEQFF. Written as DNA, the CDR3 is TGTGCCAGCAGCATATGTCTTGCGGGAGTTCCCAATGAGCAGTTCTTC.

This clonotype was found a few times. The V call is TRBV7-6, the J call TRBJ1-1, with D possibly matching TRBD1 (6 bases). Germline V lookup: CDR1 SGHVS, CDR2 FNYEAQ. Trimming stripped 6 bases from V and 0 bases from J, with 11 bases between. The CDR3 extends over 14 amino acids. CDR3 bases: TGTGCCAGCAGAAGGACAGTAATGAACACTGAAGCTTTCTTT. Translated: CASRRTVMNTEAFF.

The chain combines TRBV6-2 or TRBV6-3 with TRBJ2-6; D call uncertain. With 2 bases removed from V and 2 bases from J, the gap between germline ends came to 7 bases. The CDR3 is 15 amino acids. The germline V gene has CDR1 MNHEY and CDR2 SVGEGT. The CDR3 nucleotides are TGTGCCAGCAGTTACGACACCACTGGGGCCAACGTCCTGACTTTC. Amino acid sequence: CASSYDTTGANVLTF.

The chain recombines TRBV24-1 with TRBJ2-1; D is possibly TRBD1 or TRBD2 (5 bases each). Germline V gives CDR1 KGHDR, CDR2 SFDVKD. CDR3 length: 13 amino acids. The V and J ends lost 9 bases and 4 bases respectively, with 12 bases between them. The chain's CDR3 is CATGRGGYNEQFF. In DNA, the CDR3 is TGTGCCACCGGACGGGGCGGGTACAATGAGCAGTTCTTC.

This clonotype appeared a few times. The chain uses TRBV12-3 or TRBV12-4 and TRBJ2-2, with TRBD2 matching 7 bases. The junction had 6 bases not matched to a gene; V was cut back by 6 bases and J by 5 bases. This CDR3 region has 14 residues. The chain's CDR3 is CASSPGGWTGELFF. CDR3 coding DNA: TGTGCCAGCAGCCCGGGAGGTTGGACCGGGGAGCTGTTTTTT.

In nucleotides, the CDR3 is TGTGCCAGCGCCGACTCCAGGGGACCGAAAGACTATGAGCAGTTCTTC. It is translated as CASADSRGPKDYEQFF. This chain connects TRBV7-9 to TRBJ2-1; D is possibly TRBD1 (6 bases). Germline V gives CDR1 SEHNR, CDR2 FQNEAQ (reference sequence). V was clipped by 8 bases and J by 8 bases, with 25 bases between them. The CDR3 totals 16 residues. The whole variable domain, remainder taken from reference TRBV7-9 and TRBJ2-1, is DTGVSQNPRHKITKRGQNVTFRCDPISEHNRLYWYRQTLGQGPEFLTYFQNEAQLEKSRLLSDRFSAERPKGSFSTLEIQRTEQGDSAMYLCASADSRGPKDYEQFFGPGTRLTVL.

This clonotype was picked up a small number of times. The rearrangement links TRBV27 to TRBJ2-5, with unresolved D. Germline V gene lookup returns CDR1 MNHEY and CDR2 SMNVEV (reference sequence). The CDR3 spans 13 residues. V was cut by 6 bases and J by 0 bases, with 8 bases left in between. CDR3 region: CASSPLDQETQYF. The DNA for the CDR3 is TGTGCCAGCAGCCCCCTGGACCAAGAGACCCAGTACTTC.

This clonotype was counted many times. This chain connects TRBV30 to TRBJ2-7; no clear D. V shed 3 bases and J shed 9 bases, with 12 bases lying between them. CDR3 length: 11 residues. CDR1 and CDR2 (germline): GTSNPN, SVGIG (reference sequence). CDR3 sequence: CAWSRPLGQYF. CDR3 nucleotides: TGTGCCTGGAGCCGTCCGCTCGGGCAGTACTTC.

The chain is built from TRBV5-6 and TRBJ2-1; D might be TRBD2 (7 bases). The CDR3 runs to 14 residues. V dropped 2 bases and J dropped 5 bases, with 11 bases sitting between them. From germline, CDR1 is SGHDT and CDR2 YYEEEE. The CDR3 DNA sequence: TGTGCCAGCAGCTTTGGGGGGGGGCACAATGAGCAGTTCTTC. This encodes CASSFGGGHNEQFF.

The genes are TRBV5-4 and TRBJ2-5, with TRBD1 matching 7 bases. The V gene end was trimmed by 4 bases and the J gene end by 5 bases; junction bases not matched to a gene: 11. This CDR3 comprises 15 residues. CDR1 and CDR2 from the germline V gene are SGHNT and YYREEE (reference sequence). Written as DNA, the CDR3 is TGTGCCAGCAGCCGGGAACAGGGGTTGGGGGAGACCCAGTACTTC. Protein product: CASSREQGLGETQYF. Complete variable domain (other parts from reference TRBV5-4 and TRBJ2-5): ETGVTQSPTHLIKTRGQQVTLRCSSQSGHNTVSWYQQALGQGPQFIFQYYREEENGRGNFPPRFSGLQFPNYSSELNVNALELDDSALYLCASSREQGLGETQYFGPGTRLLVL.

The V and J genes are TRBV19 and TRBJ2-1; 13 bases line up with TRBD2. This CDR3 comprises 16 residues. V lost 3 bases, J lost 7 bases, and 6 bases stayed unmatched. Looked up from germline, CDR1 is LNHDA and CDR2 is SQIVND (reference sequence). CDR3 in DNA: TGTGCCAGTAGTATGGCACTAGCGGGAGGGGCGAATGAGCAGTTCTTC. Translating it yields CASSMALAGGANEQFF.

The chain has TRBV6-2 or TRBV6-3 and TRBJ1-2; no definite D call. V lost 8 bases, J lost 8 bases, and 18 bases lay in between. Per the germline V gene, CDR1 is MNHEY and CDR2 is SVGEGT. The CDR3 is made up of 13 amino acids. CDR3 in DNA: TGTGCCAGCCTCCGCCGGACTGTCGAAGGCTACACCTTC. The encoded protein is CASLRRTVEGYTF.

In nucleotides, the CDR3 is TGTGCCAGCAGTTTAGGAAGACAGGTCTATGGCTACACCTTC. Protein: CASSLGRQVYGYTF. The rearrangement joins TRBV12-3 or TRBV12-4 to TRBJ1-2, with a possible D match to TRBD1 (6 bases). This CDR3 region has 14 residues. V was trimmed by 1 base and J by 4 bases, leaving 10 bases between them.

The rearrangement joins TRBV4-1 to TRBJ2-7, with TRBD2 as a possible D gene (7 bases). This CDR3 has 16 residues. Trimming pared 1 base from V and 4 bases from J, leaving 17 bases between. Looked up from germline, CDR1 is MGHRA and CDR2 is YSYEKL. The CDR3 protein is CASSQGPRGGDYEQYF. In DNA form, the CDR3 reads TGCGCCAGCAGCCAAGGCCCGAGGGGGGGCGATTACGAGCAGTACTTC.